This T cell receptor (beta chain) is from a study of T cells expressing NK-cell markers. Overall study: Sorted T-cell subsets CD3+CD56+NKG2C+, CD3+CD56+NKG2C- and CD3+CD56-NKG2C+ were TCR beta-sequenced. Seven HCMV-seropositive donors and one seronegative donor made up the eight sequenced donors. Study-wide results and limits: Of the CD8+ T cells in more than five donors, about 1.0-7.5% belonged to dominant NKG2C+ clonotypes.

Comments on this clonotype: Its antigen remains unidentified.

TCRdb reprocessed the 5' RACE reads, with one entry per CDR3 protein and no DNA. The clone table shows about 380,000 distinct CDR3 sequences, with the ten largest holding roughly 5.2%. This CDR3 spans 18 amino acids. Germline V gene sequence: CDR1 SGHTA, CDR2 FQGNSA. The origin of this receptor is a man aged 18-75 years in good health. The sample was blood T cells: a sorted CD56 or NKG2C T cell subset, CD4+ or CD8+ T cells, or bulk PBMC T cells (not recorded which). This chain uses TRBV7-2 with TRBJ2-5; TCRdb proposes TRBD2, but this gene call is untestable without DNA. CDR3 loop: CASSLARISGGPVETQYF.